Below, one TCR beta chain is given with its context. Which antigen it targets is not known. Base qualities are missing; no much larger clone stands one base away. Inclusive of the bounding cysteine and phenylalanine, the CDR3 is 12 residues long. Only the CDR3 portion is preserved as DNA: 36 bases, with reading frame beginning at the first base. V sheds 3 bases and J sheds 5 bases, leaving 3 bases between their ends. CDR1 is given as KGHDR and CDR2 as SFDVKD, both from the germline V gene. At one collaborating source in Seattle, patients were enrolled during active infection and were followed longitudinally through the course of disease. Whole blood was collected in K2EDTA tubes by collaborating institutions according to the institutions' own protocols. For TCRbeta analysis, collaborators shipped samples in one of three forms: frozen whole blood, isolated PBMCs, or DNA extracted from either of those sample types.

The sample is drawn from a study of blood T cell repertoires in COVID-19 (dated by TCRdb to about 2020). Context from the whole study: The collaborator samples originated in the United States, Italy and Spain and spanned the acute and convalescent phases of COVID-19. The material from the prospective study consisted of cDNA or gDNA derived from T cells, B-cell-depleted T cells, or PBMCs. The samples were drawn from the first 160 participants of the ongoing ImmuneRACE study and from under 1,500 subjects provided by 6 global collaborators. Deeply sampled blood TCRbeta repertoires from subjects exposed to, actively infected with, or recovered from COVID-19 were included in the dataset. Where available, HLA class I and class II types were taken from metadata supplied by the sample provider and were not determined by assay-based typing. A freely available public database, intended as a resource for researchers studying the immune response to SARS-CoV-2, is where the repertoires were released. A de-identified subject ID, COVID-19 status, age in years and sex were almost always included in the sample metadata.

The immunoSEQ Assay, a bias-controlled multiplex PCR, was used to amplify TCRbeta CDR3 regions from genomic DNA. In the source study's methods: Nucleated cell counts per sample were estimated from amplification of reference gene primers within the assay. To quantify the absolute abundance of each unique TCRbeta CDR3 rearrangement, sequence reads were collapsed and filtered. For each sample, productive Simpson clonality was calculated by taking the square root of Simpson's diversity index across productive rearrangements. This is the immuneACCESS table as TCRdb keeps it, with only in-frame sequences that have V and J called. A part of the clones is gone; compared with another copy, unresolved V genes explain less than half, and the rest is unexplained. The DNA gave D and trimming, while V, J and clone size come from that table. The table for this sample lists over 200,000 clones; more than 80% of them were counted only once. Approximately 2.4% of the sample rests with the top ten.

On the study overall, not on this receptor specifically: How much clinical and demographic metadata was included differed by source and by participant, and the metadata was provided uncurated.

The sequenced sample was peripheral blood. The rearranged segments are TRBV24-1 and TRBJ1-4, with the identity of the D gene unclear. The source of this sequence is a man younger than 40 with COVID-19, enrolled during active disease. The bases are TGTGCCACCAGTGATCGGAATGAAAAACTGTTTTTT. This is translated as CATSDRNEKLFF.